Included here is one T cell receptor beta chain sequence, with context. The antigen this receptor binds is unknown. No quality values exist for individual bases; no much larger clone is one base distant. Library preparation employed bulk RNA-seq. The sequencer listed for this sample is Illumina HiSeq 2500. As for the original processing: For the separate targeted TCR-seq dataset, MiXCR version 2.1.5 with default parameters extracted and quantified CDR3 sequences from raw reads. Each TCR-beta clone in the separate targeted TCR-seq dataset was defined by the V gene, J gene and CDR3 sequence taken together. The separate targeted TCR-seq dataset was filtered by first dropping clones with fewer than three counts and then keeping only the 90% most strongly expressed clones in each sample. For each tissue in the separate targeted TCR-seq dataset, Treg-Tconv overlap was calculated by dividing the number of shared clones by the total number of Treg clones and multiplying by 100. The public sequencing data were trimmed at Q25 with fastp and processed into clonotypes with MiXCR by TCRdb, which kept only in-frame beta chains. Each CDR3 protein appears once, grouped with its most common genes and DNA. The V and J calls were determined by TCRdb, not by the authors. In this sample the table shows some 2,900 distinct CDR3 sequences, around 70% of which occur a single time. The biggest ten clones account for more than 7% of the sample.

The data originate from a study of draining lymph node invasion in breast cancer (dated by TCRdb to the early 2020s). Some background on the complete study: Histology and cytokeratin immunohistochemistry were used to diagnose nodal metastasis, and EpCAM/CD45 flow cytometry was used to confirm the diagnosis. Across breast cancer tissues, a separate targeted assay used bulk TCR-beta CDR3 sequencing to compare sorted memory regulatory T cells with memory conventional CD4 T cells. From every patient, the primary tumor plus matched non-invaded and tumor-invaded tumor-draining lymph nodes were collected, and both Treg and Tconv subsets were profiled. The separate targeted TCR sequencing included lymph nodes from five patients, and primary tumors were also sequenced for three of those five patients. General study outcomes and caveats: Detection of some of the top 100 tumor clones in both invaded and non-invaded nodes suggests recirculation between tumor and draining nodes. The tumor top-100 clone tracking analysis was possible in only a couple of patients. The data could not resolve whether Treg conversion took place in a given organ or whether converted Tregs recirculated between nodes and tumor. TCRs shared between Treg and Tconv subsets were regarded as suggestive, but not proof, of a common clonal origin. In the targeted TCR-seq data, Tregs appeared more clonally expanded than Tconvs in all tissues, and both subsets were less diverse in tumor than lymph nodes. Roughly 12-25% of Treg TCRs were shared with Tconvs per tissue, interpreted as suggesting peripheral Treg induction.

CD4+ CD45RA- CD25high cells were sorted as memory regulatory T cells. Tumor-draining lymph nodes were classified as non-invaded or invaded according to absence or presence of metastatic tumor cells. T cells were pre-enriched with a Miltenyi Pan T Cell isolation kit before staining and sorting. Immunohistochemistry for estrogen receptor, progesterone receptor, HER2 and Ki-67 was used to characterize primary tumors. Within a few hours after surgery, fresh surgical tissue was processed by cutting the tissue into small fragments. The tissue fragments were digested enzymatically for about 20 minutes with Liberase TL plus DNase and were then passed through a 40-micrometer strainer. Sorting used a BD FACS Aria II with 98-99% purity, after DAPI live/dead staining. The sorted cells were lysed in TCL buffer, and a Norgen Single Cell RNA purification kit, including DNase treatment, was used to purify the RNA.

Sample: sorted memory Tregs from a lymph node. The cell subset or site label on this specimen signifies: CD45RA-negative sorted CD4+ T cells (memory Tconv or effector/memory Treg). The origin of this receptor is a female donor with luminal breast cancer.

In nucleotides, the sequence is TGCGCCAGCAGCTTGGAGGGAGGGTCCCTCCACTTT. The resulting protein is CASSLEGGSLHF. The receptor chain draws on TRBV5-1 and TRBJ1-6; the D gene lacks a confident call. Based on the germline V gene, the CDR1 and CDR2 sequences are SGHRS and YFSETQ. V lost 0 bases and J lost 14 bases; the stretch between them is 9 bases long. The CDR3 starts with the cysteine, ends with the phenylalanine, and has 12 residues. Left in the record is the CDR3 DNA by itself, 36 bases read in frame from the first base.